This T cell receptor beta chain was recovered during a study of blood T cell repertoires in COVID-19. Recovered Cohort 3 donors showed two negative PCRs, clearance, or symptom resolution. CDR1 and CDR2 (germline): SGHRS, YFSETQ. This CDR3 is 16 amino acids long. Trimming removed 4 bases at V and 1 base at J, with 17 bases between. Per the study methods: How many nucleated cells were present was estimated from reference gene primer amplification. Clones were read by immunoSEQ multiplex PCR, and TCRdb kept only the in-frame ones, dropping some. For V, J and clone size, that table is used; D and trimming come from the DNA. The repertoire has around 470,000 clones, 80% to 95% of them found once; the top ten carry about 0.6%.

The sequence was collected from a man between 18 and 29 years old who had recovered from COVID-19. This sequence joins TRBV5-1 and TRBJ1-1; D gene ambiguous. Sequenced sample: PBMCs or T cells enriched from blood (not recorded which). The CDR3 sequence is CASSPDRLTSNTEAFF. The CDR3 coding sequence is TGCGCCAGCAGCCCAGATAGGTTGACATCGAACACTGAAGCTTTCTTT.